This record covers a single T cell receptor (beta chain). Its cognate antigen is unknown. The study ran its PCR with 60 Vbeta and 13 Jbeta primers. Data came from immunoSEQ multiplex PCR; TCRdb stores just in-frame clones and leaves some out. Of approximately 140,000 clones listed, over 75% are singletons. The record originates from a study of cytomegalovirus exposure and HLA in healthy donors. Overall study context: Of all 400 or so donors who were genotyped, around 79% belonged to the Caucasian-associated ancestry cluster.

Study outcomes and limitations: Productive status was seen about 87% or about 30% of the time for most TCR beta V segments in an earlier analysis.

Healthy bone marrow donors made up the cohort. From germline, CDR1 is ENHRY and CDR2 SYGVKD. The CDR3 has 16 amino acids. The junction had 5 bases not matched to a gene; V was cut back by 8 bases and J by 5 bases. The TCR originated in a woman aged 40 to 55 in good health and CMV-seronegative. The sample was PBMCs. The chain is built from TRBV10-3 and TRBJ2-2; 16 bases are shared with TRBD2. CDR3 nucleotide sequence: TGTGCCATCGCCGGGACTAGCGGGAGGGTTACCGGGGAGCTGTTTTTT. Translated, it gives CAIAGTSGRVTGELFF.